The clone carrying this TCR beta chain appeared many times. As yet, its antigen is unknown. This entry belongs to a study of T cells in Graves' hyperthyroidism and ophthalmopathy. The CDR3 has 14 amino acids. CDR1 is SNHLY, CDR2 FYNNEI, per germline. Trimming cost V 10 bases and J 1 base, with 14 bases left between them. Whole-study results and caveats: Stable hyperthyroidism was separated from ophthalmopathy by a model based on 13 V-J features.

Each patient was aged 18 to 65 and had newly diagnosed hyperthyroidism of under 2 months' duration. The CDR3 regions of TCR beta were amplified from RNA transcripts. Researchers ran a first-round RT-PCR on the TCR CDR3 using the HTBI primer set. TCRdb re-called the multiplex PCR reads through MiXCR, storing one row per CDR3 protein. The data hold 350,000 to 450,000 distinct CDR3 sequences, with roughly 13% observed a single time. The source of this sequence is an older woman with Graves' hyperthyroidism. This chain uses TRBV2 with TRBJ2-1, with a tentative D call TRBD2 (6 bases). The sequencing sample was made of blood. The DNA of the CDR3 is TGTGCCATCCTTTGGAGGGATTCCTACAATGAGCAGTTCTTC. Protein: CAILWRDSYNEQFF.